Each of the 15 T cell receptor beta chains below was sequenced from the same sample in a study of immune heterogeneity within non-small cell lung tumors. The authors amplified TCR beta CDR3 by multiplex PCR with 32 V and 13 J primers. TCRdb re-derived calls from the multiplex PCR reads in MiXCR, one entry per CDR3 protein. This sample carries some 11,000 distinct CDR3 sequences, around 30% of them seen once, and the ten largest clones take about 19%. Bulk tumor genomic DNA, roughly 600 ng per sample, was used as template. Widely spaced biopsies, several per primary tumor, were obtained at surgery. Newly diagnosed with untreated non-small cell lung cancer, the patients underwent curative surgery. Sequenced input: lung tumor tissue. Receptors were obtained from a woman aged 50 to 60 with non-small cell lung cancer.

About this clonotype itself: Because it lacks the conserved phenylalanine or tryptophan at the end, this CDR3 is likely a read error. The chain combines TRBV19 with TRBJ1-1; TRBD1 is a possible D gene (5 bases). V lost 1 base and J 0 bases, leaving 9 bases between the germline ends. The CDR3 runs to 15 residues. Germline CDR1 reads LNHDA; CDR2 reads SQIVND (reference sequence). CDR3: CASSIVRVMNTEAFL. CDR3 DNA: TGTGCCAGTAGTATAGTCAGGGTTATGAACACTGAAGCTTTCCTT.

The table lists this clonotype with many counts. The chain is built from TRBV28 and TRBJ1-1; maybe TRBD1 (5 bases). Germline V lookup: CDR1 MDHEN, CDR2 SYDVKM. Trimming removed 6 bases at V and 1 base at J, with 30 bases between. The CDR3 extends over 20 amino acids. CDR3 DNA: TGTGCCAGCAGAACCATCCTTAATTTTTCGGGACCTCTGAAGAACACTGAAGCTTTCTTT. As protein: CASRTILNFSGPLKNTEAFF.

About this clonotype: A clone one base away is much larger, so this may be a read error. The V gene is TRBV19, the J gene TRBJ1-2; possibly TRBD1 for D (5 bases). CDR3 size: 14 residues. Germline lookup yields CDR1 LNHDA and CDR2 SQIVND (reference sequence). CDR3 residues: CSSSMGQGRRGYTF. The CDR3 region has the DNA TGTTCCAGTAGTATGGGGCAGGGAAGGCGAGGCTACACCTTC. The full variable domain, with the rest looked up from reference TRBV19 and TRBJ1-2, is DGGITQSPKYLFRKEGQNVTLSCEQNLNHDAMYWYRQDPGQGLRLIYYSQIVNDFQKGDIAEGYSVSREKKESFPLTVTSAQKNPTAFYLCSSSMGQGRRGYTFGSGTRLTVV.

For this clonotype: An end of the junction differs from the germline gene, which may be a read error. The chain uses TRBV20-1 and TRBJ2-7, with TRBD2 matching over 12 bases. Germline V gene lookup returns CDR1 DFQATT and CDR2 SNEGSKA (reference sequence). The length of the CDR3 is 15 residues. The DNA for the CDR3 is TGCAGTGCTTATCCGACTAGCGGGAGCTCCTACCAGCAGTACTTC. Translation: CSAYPTSGSSYQQYF.

Turning to this clonotype: Just one base apart from a much larger clone, this may be a read error. V and J are TRBV11-1 and TRBJ2-2; no clear D. CDR1 and CDR2 (germline): SGHAT, FQDESV (reference sequence). The V end lost 1 base, the J end lost 10 bases, and 4 bases lay between the germline ends. This CDR3 is built from 11 residues. CDR3 in amino acids: CASSLDLELFF. CDR3 DNA: TGTGCCAGCAGCTTAGACCTGGAGCTGTTTTTT.

The chain uses TRBV5-6 and TRBJ1-3; 11 positions match TRBD1. Germline CDR1 is SGHDT and CDR2 is YYEEEE. V was pared by 4 bases and J by 4 bases, with 7 bases of the junction left unmatched. There are 16 residues in the CDR3. CDR3 loop: CASSGTGGREGNTIYF. The DNA for the CDR3 is TGTGCCAGCAGCGGGACAGGGGGTCGTGAAGGAAACACCATATATTTT. Drawing the rest from reference TRBV5-6 and TRBJ1-3, the complete variable domain is DAGVTQSPTHLIKTRGQQVTLRCSPKSGHDTVSWYQQALGQGPQFIFQYYEEEERQRGNFPDRFSGHQFPNYSSELNVNALLLGDSALYLCASSGTGGREGNTIYFGEGSWLTVV.

The table lists this clonotype with a few counts. The V gene is TRBV5-6, the J gene TRBJ1-1, with TRBD1 identical over 10 bases. The CDR3 covers 14 residues. CDR1 is SGHDT, CDR2 YYEEEE, per germline. The V segment lost 3 bases and the J segment 4 bases; nucleotides outside the gene matches: 3. CDR3 in amino acids: CASSWDRGLTEAFF. CDR3 DNA sequence: TGTGCCAGCAGCTGGGACAGGGGACTCACTGAAGCTTTCTTT.

V gene TRBV6-1 combines with J gene TRBJ2-5; D unresolved. Germline V lookup: CDR1 MNHNS, CDR2 SASEGT. Trimming left V 10 bases short and J 2 bases short, with 8 bases between. The CDR3 spans 11 residues. In nucleotides, the CDR3 is TGTGCCACCACACTTCAAGAGACCCAGTACTTC. This encodes CATTLQETQYF.

This clonotype was detected many times. V usage is TRBV20-1 and J usage is TRBJ2-5; a weak D match, TRBD2 (5 bases). Per the germline V gene, CDR1 is DFQATT and CDR2 is SNEGSKA (reference sequence). The CDR3 spans 11 residues. The V end was cut by 7 bases, the J end by 3 bases, with 9 bases between. The CDR3 protein is CSVRREETQYF. In nucleotides, the CDR3 is TGCAGTGTACGGCGGGAAGAGACCCAGTACTTC.

This rearrangement joins TRBV10-3 to TRBJ1-1; 9 nucleotides match TRBD1. In germline, CDR1 is ENHRY, CDR2 SYGVKD. V lost 2 bases and J lost 1; bases outside the gene matches: 8. The CDR3 extends over 17 amino acids. CDR3 in DNA: TGTGCCATCAGTGAGAAAAACAGGGGGCTCGGGAACACTGAAGCTTTCTTT. Encoded protein: CAISEKNRGLGNTEAFF.

In the case of this clonotype: A read error is possible here, since a much larger clone lies one base away. This chain connects TRBV14 to TRBJ2-7; the D gene is possibly TRBD2 (5 bases). CDR3 length equals 14 residues. CDR1 is SGHDN and CDR2 is FVKESK in the germline V gene. The CDR3 loop is CVSSQDIVGLEQYF. Written as DNA, the CDR3 is TGTGTCAGCAGCCAAGATATAGTAGGACTCGAGCAGTACTTC.

The V and J genes are TRBV19 and TRBJ2-2; 14 bases fit TRBD2. V was clipped by 6 bases and J by 7 bases; unmatched bases: 16. The germline V gene has CDR1 LNHDA and CDR2 SQIVND (reference sequence). The CDR3 spans 19 residues. The CDR3 sequence is CASSRRETGTSGRGGELFF. DNA of the CDR3: TGTGCCAGTAGCCGCAGGGAAACCGGGACTAGCGGGAGAGGCGGGGAGCTGTTTTTT.

This clonotype was seen ten or more times. This chain links TRBV5-8 with TRBJ2-7; D is ambiguous. CDR3 length equals 11 residues. V gave up 5 bases and J gave up 3 bases, with 6 bases separating them. The germline V gene encodes CDR1 SGHTS and CDR2 YDEGEE. This chain's CDR3 is CASRGGYEQYF. The CDR3 bases are TGTGCCAGCAGGGGTGGCTACGAGCAGTACTTC.

Concerning this clonotype: A much bigger clone sits one base away, suggesting this may be a read error. The chain links TRBV20-1 to TRBJ2-1; 14 bases map to TRBD2. Germline V gene sequence: CDR1 DFQATT, CDR2 SNEGSKA (reference sequence). The CDR3 length is 17 residues. CDR3 sequence reads: CSTSGTSGSINYNEQFF. CDR3 nucleotide sequence: TGCAGTACTAGCGGGACTAGCGGGAGTATAAACTACAATGAGCAGTTCTTC.

About this clonotype: It is likely a read error, because the conserved phenylalanine at the end of the CDR3 is missing. This chain uses TRBV12-3 or TRBV12-4 with TRBJ1-1; D may be TRBD1 (5 bases). The CDR3 length is 14 residues. V lost 6 bases, J lost 3 bases, and 14 bases lay in between. DNA of the CDR3: TGTGCCAGCAGGAGGGGAATGTCCGACACTGAAGCTTTCCTT. This codes for CASRRGMSDTEAFL.